This entry is about one TCR beta chain. This study enrolled people aged about 18 to 100 from about two dozen US geographic areas. The CDR3 is 13 residues long. Trimming stripped 9 bases from V and 4 bases from J, with 15 bases between. The sample comes from a study of blood T cell repertoires in COVID-19. Original analysis: Amplifying reference gene primers gave estimates of nucleated cell counts. Using immunoSEQ multiplex PCR, the repertoire was profiled, and TCRdb retains in-frame clones only, with some absent. The V and J calls and clone size are taken from that table; D and trimming were inferred from the DNA. The sample lists approximately 300,000 clones; around 87% were seen once.

The V call is TRBV12-3 or TRBV12-4, the J call TRBJ1-2; tentative D call: TRBD1 (5 bases). The receptor's source is a woman aged 25 to 39 who had recovered from COVID-19. The sequencing input was PBMCs or T cells enriched from blood (not recorded which). CDR3 coding DNA: TGTGCCAGTTTAGGGGTTCCCATCTATGGCTACACCTTC. Its translation: CASLGVPIYGYTF.